This TCR beta chain was obtained from a study of OX40 agonist ivuxolimab in advanced cancers. Study-level information: People in dose escalation had one of these cancers: hepatocellular carcinoma, melanoma, renal cell or head and neck cancer.

Only in-frame clones appear in the TCRdb table, and some are missing; sequencing was by immunoSEQ multiplex PCR. In the table there are roughly 28,000 clones, around 85% of which are singletons. CDR1 is LGHNT, CDR2 FRNRAP, per germline. The CDR3 has 13 residues. Trimming cost V 2 bases and J 8 bases, with 10 bases left between them. The receptor was isolated from an adult with an advanced solid tumor such as melanoma, head and neck, liver or kidney cancer. The genes are TRBV12-5 and TRBJ2-1, with unresolved D. This specimen was CD4+ or CD8+ T cells sorted from blood, taken in a trial of the OX40 agonist ivuxolimab. The CDR3 DNA sequence: TGTGCTAGTGGTTTGCTTTGGGTAGATGAGCAGTTCTTC. Amino acid sequence: CASGLLWVDEQFF.